This T cell receptor (beta chain) was identified in a study of T-cell memory formation after mild COVID-19. TCR alpha and TCR beta cDNA libraries with sample barcodes and UMIs came from 5'RACE using constant-segment primers. MiXCR, run by TCRdb on the 5' RACE reads, gives a single entry per CDR3 protein. The sample comprises 450,000 or so distinct CDR3 sequences, more than 20% of which are singletons, and around an eighth rests with the top ten. The study's findings and limits: There were some responding clones in pre-infection memory, which suggested that cross-reactive memory had joined. Whereas later expanders leaned CD4+, clones contracting day 15 to 85 showed a balanced CD4/CD8 makeup.

CDR3 size: 16 residues. V trimming: 5 bases; J trimming: 1 base; junction bases outside the gene matches: 7. The table lists this clonotype with a few counts. Its antigen is as yet unknown. Sequenced input: PBMCs or a T cell subset sorted from them (not recorded which). The V call is TRBV12-3 or TRBV12-4, the J call TRBJ2-2; 7 bases are a match to TRBD1. The clonotype originates from an adult woman who had mild COVID-19 (a few samples of this study predate the infection). Cell type and time point are not known. This CDR3 is CASSPRTGENTGELFF. CDR3 nucleotides: TGTGCCAGCAGTCCCCGGACAGGAGAGAACACCGGGGAGCTGTTTTTT.